The sequence of this T cell receptor beta chain was determined in a study of CD8+ T cells in alopecia areata. It was from alopecia areata patients that lesional scalp punch biopsies and peripheral blood were collected. A FACSAria was used to sort CD4+ and CD8+ T cells. These cells came from PBMCs. After isolation, RNA underwent reverse transcription to generate cDNA as the sequencing template. TCRdb's copy holds only in-frame clones and misses some; the assay was immunoSEQ multiplex PCR. The table lists about 180,000 clones, less than 75% of them singletons, with over 10% in the top ten. Germline V gene lookup returns CDR1 SGDLS and CDR2 YYNGEE. The CDR3 has 15 residues. V was cut by 3 bases and J by 3 bases, with 15 bases left in between.

The input for sequencing was CD8+ T cells sorted from blood, taken at week 0. The receptor was isolated from a human donor with alopecia areata. The V and J genes are TRBV9 and TRBJ1-1; D may be TRBD1 (6 bases). The CDR3 nucleotides read TGTGCCAGCAGCGGGAACAGGGTAACGGACACTGAAGCTTTCTTT. Protein product: CASSGNRVTDTEAFF.